The 8 T cell receptor beta chains presented below share a single source sample, sequenced in a study of blood T cell repertoires in COVID-19. Only in-frame clones appear in the TCRdb table, and some are missing; sequencing was by immunoSEQ multiplex PCR. The sample records hundreds of thousands of clones, roughly 90% being singletons. Sequencing was done on a sample of PBMCs or T cells enriched from blood (not recorded which). The receptor source for this set is a woman aged 25 to 45 who had recovered from COVID-19.

The rearrangement uses TRBV3-1 (or the pseudogene TRBV3-2) and TRBJ2-7; D might be TRBD2 (6 bases). Looked up from germline, CDR1 is LGHDT and CDR2 is YNNKEL (reference sequence). The V end was cut by 0 bases, the J end by 5 bases, with 17 bases between. CDR3 length equals 16 residues. CDR3 loop: CASSQDYGGGGDEQYF. Written as DNA, the CDR3 is TGTGCCAGCAGCCAAGATTACGGGGGTGGTGGAGACGAGCAGTACTTC.

This chain links TRBV5-4 with TRBJ2-6, with TRBD2 identical over 11 bases. Losses at the gene ends were 6 bases for V and 0 bases for J; bases not matched to a gene: 2. The CDR3 has 16 amino acids. CDR1 and CDR2 from the germline V gene are SGHNT and YYREEE (reference sequence). The chain's CDR3 is CASMTSGISGANVLTF. As DNA, the CDR3 is TGTGCCAGCATGACTAGCGGGATCTCTGGGGCCAACGTCCTGACTTTC.

The chain combines TRBV7-9 with TRBJ2-7; 8 nucleotides match TRBD2. Germline V gene data show CDR1 as SEHNR and CDR2 as FQNEAQ (reference sequence). The CDR3 consists of 14 residues. V dropped 1 base and J dropped 4; count of bases not matched to a gene: 3. CDR3 in amino acids: CASSLEREWYEQYF. The CDR3 region has the DNA TGTGCCAGCAGCTTAGAGCGGGAGTGGTACGAGCAGTACTTC.

This chain connects TRBV5-5 to TRBJ1-2, with 9 bases that match TRBD1. After removal of 3 bases from V and 1 base from J, the junction contained 4 bases not matched to a gene. Germline CDR1 reads SGHKS; CDR2 reads YYEKEE (reference sequence). The CDR3 extends over 15 amino acids. The CDR3 sequence is CASSWGQGNNYGYTF. In nucleotides, the CDR3 is TGTGCCAGCAGCTGGGGACAGGGTAATAACTATGGCTACACCTTC.

V is TRBV6-5 and J is TRBJ1-6; 10 nucleotides align to TRBD1. The CDR3 is 15 amino acids. Germline values: CDR1 MNHEY, CDR2 SVGAGI. The trim removed 4 bases at V and 8 bases at J, leaving 5 bases unmatched. The CDR3 region is CASSSLGQGDSPLHF. The CDR3 coding sequence is TGTGCCAGCAGTTCCCTCGGACAGGGGGATTCACCCCTCCACTTT.

This chain links TRBV28 with TRBJ2-7; D remains unclear. CDR3 length equals 14 residues. Germline CDR1 is MDHEN and CDR2 is SYDVKM. V was shortened by 6 bases and J by 3 bases, with 15 bases between the two germline ends. In nucleotides, the CDR3 is TGTGCCAGCAGGGAAGACTCAACCGTCTACGAGCAGTACTTC. As protein: CASREDSTVYEQYF.

The rearrangement links TRBV25-1 to TRBJ1-6; D uncertain. The length of the CDR3 is 13 residues. V was trimmed by 6 bases and J by 8 bases, leaving 11 bases between them. Per the germline V gene, CDR1 is MGHDK and CDR2 is SYGVNS. The CDR3 coding sequence is TGTGCCAGCAGGTTGAATTTAGATTCACCCCTCCACTTT. This codes for CASRLNLDSPLHF.

The chain is built from TRBV24-1 and TRBJ2-2; D might be TRBD2 (6 bases). The germline CDR1 and CDR2 sequences are KGHDR and SFDVKD. V dropped 4 bases and J dropped 5 bases, with 10 bases sitting between them. CDR3 length: 14 amino acids. CDR3 DNA: TGTGCCACCAGTGACAAACTAGCTACCGGGGAGCTGTTTTTT. It is translated as CATSDKLATGELFF.